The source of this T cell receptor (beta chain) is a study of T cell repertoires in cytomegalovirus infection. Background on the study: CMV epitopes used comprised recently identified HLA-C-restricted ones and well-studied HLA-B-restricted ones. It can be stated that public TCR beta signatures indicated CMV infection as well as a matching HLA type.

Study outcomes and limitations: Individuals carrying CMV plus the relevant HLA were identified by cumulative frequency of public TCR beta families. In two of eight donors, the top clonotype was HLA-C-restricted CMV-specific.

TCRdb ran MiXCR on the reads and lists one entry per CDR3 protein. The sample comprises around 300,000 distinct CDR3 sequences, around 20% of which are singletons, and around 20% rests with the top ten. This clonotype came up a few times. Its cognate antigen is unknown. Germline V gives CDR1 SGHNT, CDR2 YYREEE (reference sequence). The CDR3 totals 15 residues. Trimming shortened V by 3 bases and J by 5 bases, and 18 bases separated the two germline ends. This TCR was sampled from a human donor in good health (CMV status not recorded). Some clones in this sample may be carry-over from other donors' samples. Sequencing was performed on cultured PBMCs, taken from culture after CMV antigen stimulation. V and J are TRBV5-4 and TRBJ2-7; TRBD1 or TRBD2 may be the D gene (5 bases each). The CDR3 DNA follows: TGTGCCAGCAGCTCAAGACAGAGGGTAGGAGACGAGCAGTACTTC. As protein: CASSSRQRVGDEQYF.